The 16 T cell receptor beta chains in this list originate from one sample, sequenced in a study of blood T cell repertoires in COVID-19. Here immunoSEQ multiplex PCR was the method, and the copy in TCRdb shows in-frame clones only, minus some. The data show about 300,000 clones, with around 88% seen just once and 5.5% to 8% held by the top ten. The specimen sequenced was peripheral blood. These receptors were obtained from a woman aged 25 to 39 who had recovered from COVID-19.

V and J are TRBV15 and TRBJ1-1; D is ambiguous. Germline assignment: CDR1 LNHNV and CDR2 YYDKDF (reference sequence). CDR3 size: 13 residues. With 4 bases removed from V and 0 bases from J, the gap between germline ends came to 6 bases. CDR3 in amino acids: CATSTRVNTEAFF. The CDR3 nucleotides are TGTGCCACCAGCACGAGGGTGAACACTGAAGCTTTCTTT.

Points on this clone: Different DNA sequences within this sample yield the same CDR3. The chain is built from TRBV5-1 and TRBJ2-3; 8 bases map to TRBD2. V dropped 0 bases and J dropped 4; count of bases not matched to a gene: 4. There are 15 residues in the CDR3. The germline gives CDR1 SGHRS, CDR2 YFSETQ. DNA for the CDR3: TGCGCCAGCAGCTTGGGAACTAGCGGTCCAGATACGCAGTATTTT. Amino acids: CASSLGTSGPDTQYF.

The rearrangement uses TRBV18 and TRBJ1-2; a possible D gene is TRBD1 (5 bases). Germline V gene lookup returns CDR1 KGHSH and CDR2 LQKENI. Trimming cost V 6 bases and J 5 bases, with 10 bases left between them. The CDR3 sequence is 12 residues long. The CDR3 loop reads CASSGTEYGYTF. The CDR3 DNA reads as TGTGCCAGCTCTGGGACTGAGTATGGCTACACCTTC.

The chain employs TRBV9 and TRBJ2-1; TRBD2 aligns across 10 bases. Germline CDR1 and CDR2: SGDLS and YYNGEE. This CDR3 contains 16 residues. J gave up 13 bases and V 0 bases, and 13 bases lay outside the gene matches. The CDR3 here is CASSVAGRLAGESQFF. CDR3 in DNA: TGTGCCAGCAGCGTAGCAGGGAGGCTAGCGGGGGAAAGCCAGTTCTTC. The full variable domain, with the rest looked up from reference TRBV9 and TRBJ2-1, is DSGVTQTPKHLITATGQRVTLRCSPRSGDLSVYWYQQSLDQGLQFLIQYYNGEERAKGNILERFSAQQFPDLHSELNLSSLELGDSALYFCASSVAGRLAGESQFFGPGTRLTVL.

The CDR3 DNA reads as TGTGCCAGCAGGACTGGCTTGAGGACAGGGTCAGACGAGACCCAGTACTTC. Its protein product is CASRTGLRTGSDETQYF. V gene TRBV11-2 combines with J gene TRBJ2-5, with 8 bases matching TRBD1. This CDR3 has 17 amino acids. CDR1 and CDR2 (germline): SGHAT, FQNNGV. Trimming removed 6 bases from V and 5 bases from J; junction bases left unmatched: 17.

The chain is built from TRBV2 and TRBJ1-6; TRBD1 matches 12 bases. The V segment lost 6 bases and the J segment 7 bases; nucleotides outside the gene matches: 10. Germline CDR1 SNHLY, CDR2 FYNNEI. CDR3 length equals 17 residues. The CDR3 sequence is CASRDYGTGGWNSPLHF. CDR3 nucleotide sequence: TGTGCCAGCAGAGACTACGGGACAGGGGGCTGGAATTCACCCCTCCACTTT.

The gene calls are TRBV15 and TRBJ2-7; 11 bases line up with TRBD1. CDR3 length: 14 residues. Trimming at V came to 4 bases and at J to 4 bases, leaving 3 bases not matched to a gene. The V gene's germline CDR1 is LNHNV and CDR2 YYDKDF (reference sequence). CDR3 bases: TGTGCCACCAGCAATGGACAGGGGGCGTACGAGCAGTACTTC. Its translation is CATSNGQGAYEQYF.

V is TRBV7-9 and J is TRBJ2-1; D not resolved. Germline CDR1 is SEHNR and CDR2 is FQNEAQ (reference sequence). The CDR3 runs 14 residues. Trimming left V 5 bases short and J 7 bases short, with 15 bases between. The DNA of the CDR3 is TGTGCCAGCAGCACCCCAGAGACGCGGAATGAGCAGTTCTTC. This sequence encodes CASSTPETRNEQFF. Combining the CDR3 with reference TRBV7-9 and TRBJ2-1 gives the whole variable domain DTGVSQNPRHKITKRGQNVTFRCDPISEHNRLYWYRQTLGQGPEFLTYFQNEAQLEKSRLLSDRFSAERPKGSFSTLEIQRTEQGDSAMYLCASSTPETRNEQFFGPGTRLTVL.

This chain connects TRBV5-1 to TRBJ2-5, with 13 bases that match TRBD2. From germline, CDR1 is SGHRS and CDR2 YFSETQ. This CDR3 has 16 residues. The V segment lost 1 base and the J segment 5 bases; nucleotides outside the gene matches: 5. CDR3 DNA sequence: TGCGCCAGCAGCTTGACTAGCGGGGGGGCCCTCGAGACCCAGTACTTC. Translation: CASSLTSGGALETQYF.

V and J are TRBV3-1 (or the pseudogene TRBV3-2) and TRBJ2-7; no definite D call. V was trimmed by 2 bases and J by 6 bases, leaving 11 bases between them. The CDR3 has 13 residues. Germline V lookup: CDR1 LGHDT, CDR2 YNNKEL (reference sequence). The CDR3 DNA is TGTGCCAGCAGCCAAAGAACGACTTCCGAGCAGTACTTC. Translating gives CASSQRTTSEQYF.

The genes are TRBV19 and TRBJ1-2; D may be TRBD1 (5 bases). The CDR3 sequence is 14 residues long. V gave up 6 bases and J gave up 2 bases, with 13 bases separating them. The germline CDR1 and CDR2 sequences are LNHDA and SQIVND (reference sequence). The CDR3 region is CASREGRANYGYTF. The DNA for the CDR3 is TGTGCCAGTAGGGAGGGACGAGCAAACTATGGCTACACCTTC.

The chain couples TRBV18 to TRBJ1-5; D not resolved. The length of the CDR3 is 13 residues. Between the trimmed V and J ends, which lost 4 bases and 12 bases, there was a span of 16 bases. Germline values: CDR1 KGHSH, CDR2 LQKENI. The CDR3: CASSLRRQDLQHF. In DNA form, the CDR3 reads TGTGCCAGCTCACTCCGCCGGCAGGATCTCCAGCATTTT.

This clone was picked up one time. V usage is TRBV24-1 and J usage is TRBJ2-2; a possible D gene is TRBD1 (5 bases). The V gene's germline CDR1 is KGHDR and CDR2 SFDVKD. The CDR3 is 16 amino acids. Trimming stripped 6 bases from V and 4 bases from J, with 17 bases between. The CDR3 reads CATSTGGHISTGELFF. The CDR3 DNA reads as TGTGCCACCAGTACAGGCGGACACATATCCACCGGGGAGCTGTTTTTT.

The V and J genes are TRBV18 and TRBJ2-3; possible D gene TRBD1, 6 bases. The CDR3 length is 13 residues. Trimming stripped 5 bases from V and 6 bases from J, with 12 bases between. Germline assignment: CDR1 KGHSH and CDR2 LQKENI. The CDR3 spells CASSTYREDTQYF. The CDR3, as DNA: TGTGCCAGCTCAACCTACAGGGAGGATACGCAGTATTTT.

The chain joins TRBV18 to TRBJ1-5; possible D gene TRBD1, 6 bases. In germline, CDR1 is KGHSH, CDR2 LQKENI. V lost 2 bases to trimming and J lost 7 bases, with 9 bases between them. CDR3 size: 13 residues. CDR3 in DNA: TGTGCCAGCTCACCAGGGGGCGGCCAGCCCCAGCATTTT. It codes for CASSPGGGQPQHF.

In DNA form, the CDR3 reads TGCGCCAGCAGCCAAGGGCTAGACGGCTACGAGCAGTACTTC. As protein: CASSQGLDGYEQYF. This sequence joins TRBV4-3 and TRBJ2-7; D is uncertain. V was cut by 1 base and J by 3 bases, with 10 bases left in between. Looked up from germline, CDR1 is LGHNA and CDR2 is YSLEER. This CDR3 is built from 14 residues.